Each of the 11 T cell receptor beta chains below was sequenced from the same sample in a study of T-cell reconstitution after alpha-beta-depleted transplantation in children. Preparation of the TCRbeta library involved a method that used unique molecular identifiers. TCRdb re-called the PCR reads with MiXCR, one entry per CDR3 protein. Of some 390,000 distinct CDR3 sequences in the sample, about a fifth were seen once. The sample was PBMCs from the stem cell graft donor, taken from the stem cell graft. Source of these receptors: a human donor who donated a stem cell graft to a child with acute myeloid leukemia.

This clonotype was seen repeatedly, ten times or more. This chain uses TRBV29-1 with TRBJ2-7; D is ambiguous. In germline, CDR1 is SQVTM, CDR2 ANQGSEA. This CDR3 has 12 amino acids. V dropped 0 bases and J dropped 5 bases, with 8 bases sitting between them. CDR3 amino acids: CSVEDRVHEQYF. CDR3 DNA: TGCAGCGTTGAAGATCGCGTTCACGAGCAGTACTTC.

This clonotype was observed a handful of times. The chain employs TRBV28 and TRBJ2-7; tentatively, D is TRBD1 (6 bases). The V end was cut by 2 bases, the J end by 3 bases, with 17 bases between. The CDR3 is 16 amino acids. The V gene's germline CDR1 is MDHEN and CDR2 SYDVKM. CDR3 amino acids: CASSLAFEQGHYEQYF. For the CDR3, the DNA is TGTGCCAGCAGTTTAGCATTCGAGCAGGGGCACTACGAGCAGTACTTC.

The rearrangement links TRBV7-2 to TRBJ1-4; 8 bases map to TRBD1. Germline V lookup: CDR1 SGHTA, CDR2 FQGNSA. CDR3 length equals 18 residues. V was clipped by 0 bases and J by 3 bases; unmatched bases: 9. CDR3 protein: CASSLAGQGASANEKLFF. The CDR3 DNA reads as TGTGCCAGCAGCTTAGCGGGTCAGGGGGCGTCGGCTAATGAAAAACTGTTTTTT.

Note on this clonotype: Given the absence of the conserved phenylalanine or tryptophan at the CDR3 end, a read error is likely. The rearrangement uses TRBV5-1 and TRBJ2-1; 11 bases are a match to TRBD1. Per germline, CDR1 SGHRS and CDR2 YFSETQ. The CDR3 is 15 residues long. V lost 7 bases to trimming and J lost 1 base; unmatched junction nucleotides: 4. CDR3 protein: CASGGQGDSYNEQFY. In DNA, the CDR3 is TGCGCCAGCGGGGGACAGGGGGATTCCTACAATGAGCAGTTCTAC.

In this sample, this clonotype turned up a few times. V usage is TRBV9 and J usage is TRBJ2-7; D is perhaps TRBD2 (6 bases). The germline V gene encodes CDR1 SGDLS and CDR2 YYNGEE. The CDR3 totals 13 residues. The V gene lost 0 bases and the J gene lost 5 bases, with 9 bases spanning the gap. The CDR3: CASSVGRENEQYF. The CDR3 DNA is TGTGCCAGCAGCGTAGGGAGGGAAAACGAGCAGTACTTC.

In DNA, the CDR3 is TGTGCCAGCAGCCAAGGAGCGGGACGTAGTACTGAAGCTTTCTTT. Translating gives CASSQGAGRSTEAFF. The chain links TRBV3-1 to TRBJ1-1; D might be TRBD1 (5 bases). The CDR3 runs 15 residues. Deletions cut 1 base from V and 5 bases from J, with 14 bases between. Germline CDR1 LGHDT, CDR2 YNNKEL (reference sequence).

The chain links TRBV28 to TRBJ1-5; TRBD1 is a possible D gene (6 bases). Deletions cut 6 bases from V and 5 bases from J, with 14 bases between. Germline V gives CDR1 MDHEN, CDR2 SYDVKM. CDR3 length equals 14 residues. CDR3 region: CASSAGTRHQPQHF. For the CDR3, the DNA is TGTGCCAGCAGCGCCGGGACACGCCATCAGCCCCAGCATTTT.

This clonotype was counted a few times. This chain uses TRBV6-1 with TRBJ2-7; a possible D gene is TRBD1 (6 bases). CDR1 and CDR2 from the germline V gene are MNHNS and SASEGT. V was trimmed by 4 bases and J by 2 bases, leaving 15 bases between them. The CDR3 has 15 residues. CDR3 nucleotide sequence: TGTGCCAGCAGTGGTACAGGGATGTGGACCTACGAGCAGTACTTC. Translating it yields CASSGTGMWTYEQYF.

This chain joins TRBV24-1 and TRBJ2-3, with D unclear. The CDR3 runs to 18 residues. Germline CDR1 KGHDR, CDR2 SFDVKD. Trimming took off 4 bases at V and 0 bases at J, with 19 bases between the two ends. The chain's CDR3 is CATSEDDLQIGSTDTQYF. In DNA, the CDR3 is TGTGCCACCAGTGAAGATGACCTACAGATTGGTAGCACAGATACGCAGTATTTT.

V gene TRBV4-2 combines with J gene TRBJ2-2, with 9 bases fitting TRBD2. Germline trimming cut 3 bases from V and 6 bases from J; bases unmatched to any gene: 11. CDR3 length: 17 residues. Germline V gives CDR1 LGHNA, CDR2 YNFKEQ. In DNA, the CDR3 is TGTGCCAGCAGCCAGACCGGGACTAGCAAGCTTGCCGGGGAGCTGTTTTTT. This gives the protein CASSQTGTSKLAGELFF.

This clonotype was seen only a few times. V usage is TRBV12-3 or TRBV12-4 and J usage is TRBJ2-5, with 12 bases aligning to TRBD2. The CDR3 has 18 amino acids. Unmatched junction bases numbered 12, after V lost 5 bases and J lost 2 bases. This chain's CDR3 is CASSPLRLAGAGQETQYF. As DNA, the CDR3 is TGTGCCAGCAGTCCTCTCAGACTAGCGGGAGCAGGACAAGAGACCCAGTACTTC.